This T cell receptor (beta chain) comes out of a study of OX40 agonist ivuxolimab in advanced cancers. Excluded were patients having autoimmune disease history or systemic immunosuppression. With 5 bases removed from V and 2 bases from J, the gap between germline ends came to 10 bases. The V gene's germline CDR1 is LNHNV and CDR2 YYDKDF (reference sequence). CDR3 length: 14 residues. For this clone: Antigen unknown.

Sequencing was performed with immunoSEQ multiplex PCR; in TCRdb, only in-frame clones are kept and a portion is missing. The sample lists approximately 74,000 clones, less than 95% occurring once. Findings and limits, study-wide: At doses 0.1 to 3.0 mg/kg, CD4+ and CD8+ clones expanded.

Source: CD4+ or CD8+ T cells sorted from blood, taken in a trial of the OX40 agonist ivuxolimab. This chain uses TRBV15 with TRBJ2-1; tentative D call: TRBD1 (7 bases). The TCR originated in an adult with an advanced solid tumor such as melanoma, head and neck, liver or kidney cancer. This chain's CDR3 is CATSRGTAYNEQFF. The CDR3 DNA is TGTGCCACCAGCCGCGGGACAGCCTACAATGAGCAGTTCTTC.